The next 13 T cell receptor beta chains were all read from a single sample in a study of T-cell reconstitution after alpha-beta-depleted transplantation in children. Library preparation (for TCRbeta) was performed with unique molecular identifiers. TCRdb reprocessed the PCR reads via MiXCR and lists one record per CDR3 protein. Of about 110,000 distinct CDR3 sequences listed, under 13% are singletons. The sample in question was PBMCs from the stem cell graft donor, obtained from the stem cell graft. Receptors were obtained from a human donor who donated a stem cell graft to a child with acute lymphoblastic leukemia.

This clonotype was seen at least ten times. The chain carries TRBV7-2 and TRBJ1-5; D may be TRBD1 (5 bases). Trimming removed 5 bases at V and 5 bases at J, with 19 bases between. Germline V lookup: CDR1 SGHTA, CDR2 FQGNSA. The CDR3 runs 16 residues. CDR3: CASSLEAGTGYQPQHF. The DNA of the CDR3 is TGTGCCAGCAGCCTAGAAGCCGGGACGGGGTATCAGCCCCAGCATTTT.

The genes are TRBV30 and TRBJ2-7; 10 nucleotides line up with TRBD1. V dropped 3 bases and J dropped 3; count of bases not matched to a gene: 2. Per germline, CDR1 GTSNPN and CDR2 SVGIG (reference sequence). The CDR3 is made up of 13 amino acids. This CDR3 reads CAWRDRGSYEQYF. The DNA of the CDR3 is TGTGCCTGGAGGGACAGGGGGAGCTACGAGCAGTACTTC.

This clonotype was seen many times. The DNA for the CDR3 is TGTGCCAGCTCACCGTACGCAGATACGCAGTATTTT. Encoded protein: CASSPYADTQYF. J is TRBJ2-3 and V is TRBV18; no firm D call. Germline assignment: CDR1 KGHSH and CDR2 LQKENI. CDR3 size: 12 residues. Deletions cut 3 bases from V and 4 bases from J, with 5 bases between.

The table lists this clonotype with many counts. The chain employs TRBV6-4 and TRBJ1-4, with TRBD1 identical over 10 bases. After removal of 6 bases from V and 4 bases from J, the junction contained 11 bases not matched to a gene. The CDR3 loop spans 17 amino acids. Germline V gives CDR1 MRHNA, CDR2 SNTAGT. This CDR3 is CASRPPGQGRVNEKLFF. In DNA form, the CDR3 reads TGTGCCAGCAGGCCCCCGGGACAGGGGCGAGTTAATGAAAAACTGTTTTTT.

This clonotype was recorded many times. The J gene is TRBJ2-3, the V gene TRBV6-5, with a possible D match to TRBD1 (5 bases). The CDR3 has 17 amino acids. Germline CDR1 reads MNHEY; CDR2 reads SVGAGI. Trimming removed 6 bases from V and 0 bases from J, with 19 bases in between. This chain's CDR3 is CASRRTPGDTSTDTQYF. The DNA for the CDR3 is TGTGCCAGCAGGAGGACACCAGGCGACACTAGCACAGATACGCAGTATTTT.

The table lists this clonotype with many counts. CDR3: CASRTEYSYNEQFF. CDR3 in DNA: TGTGCCAGCAGGACAGAATACTCCTACAATGAGCAGTTCTTC. The V and J genes are TRBV6-2 or TRBV6-3 and TRBJ2-1; tentatively, D is TRBD1 (5 bases). Trimming stripped 6 bases from V and 0 bases from J, with 9 bases between. The CDR3 totals 14 residues. Germline values: CDR1 MNHEY, CDR2 SVGEGT.

This clonotype has ten or more counts. The rearrangement uses TRBV7-2 and TRBJ2-1, with a weak D call TRBD2 (5 bases). The V end was cut by 3 bases, the J end by 4 bases, with 13 bases between. This CDR3 has 15 amino acids. In germline, CDR1 is SGHTA, CDR2 FQGNSA. The CDR3 region has the DNA TGTGCCAGCAGCTTGACTACCCCCCTTTACAATGAGCAGTTCTTC. It is translated as CASSLTTPLYNEQFF. Combining the CDR3 with reference TRBV7-2 and TRBJ2-1 gives the whole variable domain GAGVSQSPSNKVTEKGKDVELRCDPISGHTALYWYRQSLGQGLEFLIYFQGNSAPDKSGLPSDRFSAERTGGSVSTLTIQRTQQEDSAVYLCASSLTTPLYNEQFFGPGTRLTVL.

This clonotype was recorded many times. The chain links TRBV10-3 to TRBJ2-3, with 10 bases matching TRBD2. Germline CDR1 and CDR2: ENHRY and SYGVKD. The J segment lost 1 base and the V segment lost 3 bases, leaving 4 bases of the junction unmatched. The CDR3 runs 16 residues. The DNA for the CDR3 is TGTGCCATCAGTGACCTACTAGCGGGGCGCACAGATACGCAGTATTTT. As protein: CAISDLLAGRTDTQYF.

This clonotype was seen many times. This rearrangement joins TRBV12-3 or TRBV12-4 to TRBJ2-7, with D possibly TRBD2 on 6 matching bases. The CDR3 has 13 amino acids. Trimming left V 0 bases short and J 5 bases short, with 8 bases between. CDR3 bases: TGTGCCAGCAGTTTAGCGGGACTGGACGAGCAGTACTTC. Its translation is CASSLAGLDEQYF.

This chain uses TRBV4-3 with TRBJ2-2, with TRBD2 matching over 8 bases. There are 16 residues in the CDR3. V lost 0 bases and J lost 4; bases outside the gene matches: 4. Germline V lookup: CDR1 LGHNA, CDR2 YSLEER. This chain's CDR3 is CASSQDGTSGTGELFF. The CDR3 DNA sequence: TGCGCCAGCAGCCAAGATGGGACTAGTGGCACCGGGGAGCTGTTTTTT.

The sample holds many counts of this clonotype. The J gene is TRBJ2-2, the V gene TRBV7-9, with D hard to call. The germline CDR1 and CDR2 sequences are SEHNR and FQNEAQ (reference sequence). The CDR3 loop spans 11 amino acids. The germline V and J ends were trimmed by 8 bases and 6 bases, with 7 bases remaining between them. Here the CDR3 reads CASGRPGELFF. In nucleotides, the CDR3 is TGTGCCAGCGGACGGCCCGGGGAGCTGTTTTTT.

This clonotype was picked up many times. The chain combines TRBV5-1 with TRBJ2-3, with 11 bases aligning to TRBD2. Germline CDR1 is SGHRS and CDR2 is YFSETQ. The ends lost 0 bases at V and 0 bases at J; junction bases unmatched: 3. The CDR3 is made up of 17 amino acids. The CDR3: CASSLGLAGTSTDTQYF. The CDR3 region has the DNA TGCGCCAGCAGCTTGGGACTAGCGGGAACTAGCACAGATACGCAGTATTTT.

This clonotype appeared many times. This rearrangement joins TRBV20-1 to TRBJ1-5; tentative D call: TRBD1 (5 bases). Germline V gives CDR1 DFQATT, CDR2 SNEGSKA (reference sequence). CDR3 length: 17 residues. Trimming took off 0 bases at V and 8 bases at J, with 23 bases between the two ends. CDR3 nucleotide sequence: TGCAGTGCTAGAGACCCGAGAGGGACGGTGATTGTGGAGCCCCAGCATTTT. Translated: CSARDPRGTVIVEPQHF.